This T cell receptor beta chain was recovered during a study of human T cells and chemical hapten exposure. Study-level points and caveats: DPC sensitization left the count of TCRs above 1 in 1000 unchanged.

Regarding time point: pre-sensitization, week 0. Treatment specified: therapeutic diphenylcyclopropenone sensitization with weekly scalp DPC. With 3 bases removed from V and 0 bases from J, the gap between germline ends came to 6 bases. The CDR3 length is 14 residues. Library preparation tagged each individual cDNA molecule with a unique molecular identifier. TCRdb redid the calling of the RACE reads with MiXCR, one entry per CDR3 protein. The table includes roughly 380,000 distinct CDR3 sequences, 5% to 6.5% detected once. This clonotype was picked up many times. Its antigen remains unidentified. The source is a woman between 45 and 65 years old with alopecia areata. Some clones in this sample may be carry-over from other donors' samples. The starting material was whole blood, obtained in connection with sensitization to the hapten diphenylcyclopropenone (DPC). The J gene is TRBJ2-4, the V gene TRBV12-3 or TRBV12-4; D uncertain. DNA of the CDR3: TGTGCCAGCAGTTTTGGCGTAGCCAAAAACATTCAGTACTTC. Translated, it gives CASSFGVAKNIQYF.